Listed here are 19 T cell receptor beta chains from one sample, sequenced in a study of cytomegalovirus exposure and HLA in healthy donors. Vbeta (60) and Jbeta (13) primers were used in the PCR. Sequencing was performed with immunoSEQ multiplex PCR; in TCRdb, only in-frame clones are kept and a portion is missing. The table records 98,000 or so clones, about 74% of them present only once. Sequencing was performed on PBMCs. The receptor set was obtained from a man aged 60 to 69 in good health and CMV-seropositive.

V usage is TRBV2 and J usage is TRBJ1-3; 8 positions agree with TRBD1. CDR3 length: 15 residues. V was clipped by 2 bases and J by 4 bases; unmatched bases: 4. The germline gives CDR1 SNHLY, CDR2 FYNNEI. The CDR3 coding sequence is TGTGCCAGCAGTGAACAGGGGGCGCGGGGAAACACCATATATTTT. This gives the protein CASSEQGARGNTIYF.

Notes on this clone: This sample also contains other DNA sequences that code for the same CDR3. The chain combines TRBV7-9 with TRBJ2-7, with 8 bases that match TRBD1. This CDR3 is built from 15 residues. In germline, CDR1 is SEHNR, CDR2 FQNEAQ (reference sequence). Losses at the gene ends were 5 bases for V and 4 bases for J; bases not matched to a gene: 10. Here the CDR3 DNA reads TGTGCCAGCAGCCCTGGACAGGGTTGGAGGTACGAGCAGTACTTC. Amino acid sequence: CASSPGQGWRYEQYF. The full variable domain, completed using reference TRBV7-9 and TRBJ2-7, is DTGVSQNPRHKITKRGQNVTFRCDPISEHNRLYWYRQTLGQGPEFLTYFQNEAQLEKSRLLSDRFSAERPKGSFSTLEIQRTEQGDSAMYLCASSPGQGWRYEQYFGPGTRLTVT.

The chain is built from TRBV7-2 and TRBJ1-2; D not resolved. CDR3 length equals 15 residues. The germline V gene encodes CDR1 SGHTA and CDR2 FQGNSA. Trimming cost V 0 bases and J 0 bases, with 8 bases left between them. CDR3 residues: CASSLARLANYGYTF. The CDR3 nucleotides read TGTGCCAGCAGCTTAGCCAGGTTAGCTAACTATGGCTACACCTTC.

The rearrangement uses TRBV6-5 and TRBJ1-1, with D perhaps TRBD1 (5 bases). This CDR3 spans 14 amino acids. CDR1 and CDR2 (germline): MNHEY, SVGAGI. Trimming pared 5 bases from V and 4 bases from J, leaving 14 bases between. The CDR3 sequence: CASSSQGKGTEAFF. CDR3 DNA: TGTGCCAGCAGTAGTCAGGGAAAGGGCACTGAAGCTTTCTTT.

This chain connects TRBV30 to TRBJ1-4; 7 bases map to TRBD1. CDR1 is GTSNPN and CDR2 is SVGIG in the germline V gene (reference sequence). J gave up 4 bases and V 0 bases, and 5 bases lay outside the gene matches. The CDR3 runs to 15 residues. CDR3 loop: CAWSVPQGFNEKLFF. In DNA, the CDR3 is TGTGCCTGGAGTGTCCCACAGGGGTTTAATGAAAAACTGTTTTTT.

The chain combines TRBV2 with TRBJ2-1, with D possibly matching TRBD1 (5 bases). CDR1 is SNHLY and CDR2 is FYNNEI in the germline V gene. This CDR3 is 13 amino acids long. The V end lost 4 bases, the J end lost 5 bases, and 9 bases lay between the germline ends. In DNA form, the CDR3 reads TGTGCCAGCAGTGTCAGCAGGGACAATGAGCAGTTCTTC. Amino acids: CASSVSRDNEQFF.

J is TRBJ2-7 and V is TRBV7-6, with 7 nucleotides matching TRBD1. The V segment lost 5 bases and the J segment 0 bases; nucleotides outside the gene matches: 4. The CDR3 consists of 14 residues. Germline assignment: CDR1 SGHVS and CDR2 FNYEAQ. Here the CDR3 DNA reads TGTGCCAGCAGCGCCCGGGACAGCTCCTACGAGCAGTACTTC. Translated: CASSARDSSYEQYF.

The chain is built from TRBV2 and TRBJ2-7; D gene ambiguous. Trimming stripped 3 bases from V and 8 bases from J, with 8 bases between. The CDR3 is 11 residues long. Germline CDR1 is SNHLY and CDR2 is FYNNEI. DNA of the CDR3: TGTGCCAGCAGTGACACAACTAAGCAGTACTTC. Its protein product is CASSDTTKQYF. Looking up the rest from reference TRBV2 and TRBJ2-7 gives the full variable domain: EPEVTQTPSHQVTQMGQEVILRCVPISNHLYFYWYRQILGQKVEFLVSFYNNEISEKSEIFDDQFSVERPDGSNFTLKIRSTKLEDSAMYFCASSDTTKQYFGPGTRLTVT.

The chain links TRBV7-9 to TRBJ2-1; 10 nucleotides agree with TRBD1. This CDR3 comprises 16 residues. The V and J ends lost 5 bases and 4 bases, in that order; junction bases with no gene match: 8. The germline V gene has CDR1 SEHNR and CDR2 FQNEAQ (reference sequence). The CDR3 nucleotides read TGTGCCAGCAGCACCCGGGACAGGGGCGCTTACAATGAGCAGTTCTTC. Protein product: CASSTRDRGAYNEQFF.

The chain combines TRBV7-2 with TRBJ2-3; 7 positions agree with TRBD2. The CDR3 is 15 amino acids. Per germline, CDR1 SGHTA and CDR2 FQGNSA. Trimming removed 2 bases from V and 2 bases from J; junction bases left unmatched: 4. The CDR3, as DNA: TGTGCCAGCAGCTTACCGGGGGGATCCACAGATACGCAGTATTTT. It encodes CASSLPGGSTDTQYF.

V is TRBV29-1 and J is TRBJ2-1; 13 bases map to TRBD2. This CDR3 spans 17 amino acids. Germline trimming cut 4 bases from V and 0 bases from J; bases unmatched to any gene: 6. Germline CDR1 is SQVTM and CDR2 is ANQGSEA. The CDR3 DNA reads as TGCAGCGTTGGCGGGACTAGCGGGGCTAGCTCCTACAATGAGCAGTTCTTC. Its translation: CSVGGTSGASSYNEQFF.

The rearrangement uses TRBV28 and TRBJ2-3, with 9 bases matching TRBD2. Trimming removed 6 bases from V and 0 bases from J; junction bases left unmatched: 13. This CDR3 region has 18 residues. Germline values: CDR1 MDHEN, CDR2 SYDVKM. The CDR3 DNA is TGTGCCAGCAGCCGCCGGCCCAAACTAGCGGGCAGCACAGATACGCAGTATTTT. Residues: CASSRRPKLAGSTDTQYF.

This clone has a single count. This chain connects TRBV7-9 to TRBJ1-3, with a weak D call TRBD1 (5 bases). This CDR3 region has 14 residues. Per germline, CDR1 SEHNR and CDR2 FQNEAQ (reference sequence). Trimming removed 6 bases from V and 0 bases from J, with 9 bases in between. CDR3 nucleotides: TGTGCCAGCAGTGGGGCCGTCTCTGGAAACACCATATATTTT. Its protein is CASSGAVSGNTIYF.

The rearrangement joins TRBV5-5 to TRBJ2-5; a possible D gene is TRBD1 (5 bases). The germline CDR1 and CDR2 sequences are SGHKS and YYEKEE (reference sequence). V was trimmed by 0 bases and J by 2 bases, leaving 17 bases between them. This CDR3 contains 17 residues. CDR3 region: CASSLETVGRAQETQYF. The DNA of the CDR3 is TGTGCCAGCAGCTTGGAGACAGTTGGTAGAGCGCAAGAGACCCAGTACTTC.

The chain joins TRBV6-5 to TRBJ2-6, with D hard to call. The CDR3 length is 16 residues. The germline CDR1 and CDR2 sequences are MNHEY and SVGAGI. The V end was cut by 0 bases, the J end by 1 base, with 7 bases between. The CDR3 is CASSYSTISGANVLTF. DNA of the CDR3: TGTGCCAGCAGTTACTCGACAATTTCTGGGGCCAACGTCCTGACTTTC.

The V and J genes are TRBV4-2 and TRBJ1-2; 9 nucleotides match TRBD1. CDR1 and CDR2 from the germline V gene are LGHNA and YNFKEQ. The CDR3 runs 16 residues. The V gene end was trimmed by 0 bases and the J gene end by 8 bases; junction bases not matched to a gene: 10. In nucleotides, the CDR3 is TGTGCCAGCAGCCAAGATCGGTCAGGACAGGGGCGAGGCTACACCTTC. The encoded protein is CASSQDRSGQGRGYTF.

V gene TRBV6-4 combines with J gene TRBJ1-1; D ambiguous. Germline V lookup: CDR1 MRHNA, CDR2 SNTAGT. The CDR3 is made up of 15 amino acids. Between the trimmed V and J ends, which lost 6 bases and 0 bases, there was a span of 14 bases. The CDR3 protein is CASRARSTMNTEAFF. In DNA form, the CDR3 reads TGTGCCAGCAGAGCCAGGTCCACAATGAACACTGAAGCTTTCTTT.

The V gene is TRBV27, the J gene TRBJ2-7, with D unresolved. Germline CDR1 MNHEY, CDR2 SMNVEV (reference sequence). The V end lost 5 bases, the J end lost 6 bases, and 17 bases lay between the germline ends. The CDR3 length is 14 residues. CDR3 amino acids: CASSPASHIGEQYF. CDR3 bases: TGTGCCAGCAGTCCCGCTTCACATATTGGCGAGCAGTACTTC.

This chain links TRBV7-2 with TRBJ2-2; 9 bases agree with TRBD2. Per the germline V gene, CDR1 is SGHTA and CDR2 is FQGNSA. This CDR3 region has 15 residues. V lost 6 bases, J lost 7 bases, and 9 bases stayed unmatched. CDR3 nucleotide sequence: TGTGCCAGCAGTTTTAGCGGGGGCAGCGGCGGGGAGCTGTTTTTT. Its translation is CASSFSGGSGGELFF.